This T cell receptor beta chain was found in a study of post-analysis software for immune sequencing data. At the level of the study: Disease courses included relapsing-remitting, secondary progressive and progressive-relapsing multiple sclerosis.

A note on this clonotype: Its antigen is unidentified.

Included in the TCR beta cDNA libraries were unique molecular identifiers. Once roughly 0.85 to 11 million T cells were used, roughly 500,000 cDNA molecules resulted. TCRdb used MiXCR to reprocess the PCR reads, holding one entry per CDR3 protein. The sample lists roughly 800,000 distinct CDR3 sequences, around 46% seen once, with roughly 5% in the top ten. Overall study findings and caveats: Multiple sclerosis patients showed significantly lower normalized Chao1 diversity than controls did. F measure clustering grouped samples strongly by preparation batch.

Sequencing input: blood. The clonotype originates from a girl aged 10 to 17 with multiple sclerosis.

The CDR3 is CASSLGSVDTQYF. The CDR3 DNA reads as TGCGCCAGCAGCTTGGGGAGTGTAGATACGCAGTATTTT. The rearrangement joins TRBV5-1 to TRBJ2-3; D unclear. Germline CDR1 SGHRS, CDR2 YFSETQ. V dropped 0 bases and J dropped 5 bases, with 7 bases sitting between them. CDR3 length: 13 amino acids.